A selection of T cell receptor beta chains follows, all from one sample in a study of shared clonotypes between healthy human individuals. Produced via immunoSEQ multiplex PCR; TCRdb's table is partial and in-frame only. The sample lists about 2.1 million clones; just over 90% were seen once. Sequenced: naive CD8+ T cells from PBMCs. These receptors all stem from a man aged 18 to 30 in good health. Some clones in this sample may be carry-over from other donors' samples. Each CDR3 is given with its conserved first and last residue. D genes are given only for firm matches. Size tells how often a clone was seen (once, few, many) or the class of an expanded clone, and some rows leave it out.

-,TRBJ1-1,-,TRBV4-1,TGCGCCAGCAGCCAAGATTTGAAGGGAGACACTGAAGCTTTCTTT,CASSQDLKGDTEAFF
-,TRBJ2-7,-,TRBV7-2,TGTGCCAGCAGCTTCTACCTTACGAGAGACAGGTTCTCCTACGAGCAGTACTTC,CASSFYLTRDRFSYEQYF
few,TRBJ1-3,-,TRBV19,TGTGCCAGTAGTATCACAGGGATTTCTGGAAACACCATATATTTT,CASSITGISGNTIYF
-,TRBJ1-1,-,TRBV7-9,TGTGCCAGCAGCCCGGGGGGGGGTGGCACTGAAGCTTTCTTT,CASSPGGGGTEAFF
-,TRBJ2-4,-,TRBV28,TGTGCCAGCAGTTACCGGGACACCAAAAACATTCAGTACTTC,CASSYRDTKNIQYF
-,TRBJ1-4,-,TRBV7-8,TGTGCCAGCAGCTTAAAGGGAACTAATGAAAAACTGTTTTTT,CASSLKGTNEKLFF
-,TRBJ2-1,TRBD1,TRBV29-1,TGCAGCGGAAGGGACAGGGTAAACAATGAGCAGTTCTTC,CSGRDRVNNEQFF
-,TRBJ2-1,TRBD2,TRBV9,TGTGCCAGCAGCGTAGTGGCGGGGGACCACTACAATGAGCAGTTCTTC,CASSVVAGDHYNEQFF
once,TRBJ2-7,-,TRBV6-1,TGTGCCAGCAGTGAAAGGGCAGGACAAATCTACGAGCAGTACTTC,CASSERAGQIYEQYF
-,TRBJ1-5,TRBD1,TRBV6-1,TGTGCCAGCAGCGTTGGACAGGGGGGCAATCAGCCCCAGCATTTT,CASSVGQGGNQPQHF
-,TRBJ2-3,TRBD2,TRBV10-3,TGTGCCATCGGGCCGGGAGGGCCTTCAGATACGCAGTATTTT,CAIGPGGPSDTQYF
once,TRBJ2-5,TRBD2,TRBV19,TGTGCCAGTAGTATCTGGGGCCTAGCGGGAGGGCAAGAGACCCAGTACTTC,CASSIWGLAGGQETQYF
-,TRBJ2-7,-,TRBV11-2,TGTGCCAGCAGCGACGACAGGAGCTCCTACGAGCAGTACTTC,CASSDDRSSYEQYF
-,TRBJ1-2,-,TRBV28,TGTGCCAGCAGCCAGGACAACTATGGCTACACCTTC,CASSQDNYGYTF
-,TRBJ2-3,-,TRBV5-4,TGTGCCAGCAGCTCTCTGGGAGATACGCAGTATTTT,CASSSLGDTQYF
-,TRBJ2-7,TRBD2,TRBV6-5,TGTGCCAGCAGTTACGATAGCGGGAGGTCCGAGCAGTACTTC,CASSYDSGRSEQYF
-,TRBJ2-1,TRBD2,TRBV25-1,TGTGCCAGCAGTGACCTTAGCGGGAGCTCCTACAATGAGCAGTTCTTC,CASSDLSGSSYNEQFF
-,TRBJ2-5,TRBD2,TRBV6-5,TGTGCCAGCAGCCGTTTAGCGGGAGGGCAAGAGACCCAGTACTTC,CASSRLAGGQETQYF
-,TRBJ1-5,TRBD1,TRBV28,TGTGCCAGCAACCCCAGGGGGAGGTGGGGCCAGGACGATCAGCCCCAGCATTTT,CASNPRGRWGQDDQPQHF
-,TRBJ1-6,-,TRBV4-1,TGCGCCAGCAGCCAAGAGGCCAGCTATAATTCACCCCTCCACTTT,CASSQEASYNSPLHF
-,TRBJ2-3,TRBD1,TRBV7-2,TGTGCCAGCAGCTTCCAAATCCGACAGGGGAAGGCAGATACGCAGTATTTT,CASSFQIRQGKADTQYF
-,TRBJ2-1,-,TRBV27,TGTGCCAGCAGTTTAGATGCGGGACCATACAATGAGCAGTTCTTC,CASSLDAGPYNEQFF
-,TRBJ2-7,-,TRBV7-6,TGTGCCAGCAGCCCAAGGCCCCTATCCTACGAGCAGTACTTC,CASSPRPLSYEQYF